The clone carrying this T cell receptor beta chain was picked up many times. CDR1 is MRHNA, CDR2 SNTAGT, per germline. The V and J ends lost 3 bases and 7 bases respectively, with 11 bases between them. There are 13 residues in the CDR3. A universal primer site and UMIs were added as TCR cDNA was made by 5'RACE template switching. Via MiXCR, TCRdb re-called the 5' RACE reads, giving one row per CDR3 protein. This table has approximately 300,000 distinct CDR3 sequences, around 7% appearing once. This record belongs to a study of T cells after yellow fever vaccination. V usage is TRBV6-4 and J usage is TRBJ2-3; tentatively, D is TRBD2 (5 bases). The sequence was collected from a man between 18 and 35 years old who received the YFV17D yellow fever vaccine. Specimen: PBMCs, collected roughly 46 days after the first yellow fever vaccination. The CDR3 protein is CASSEHRGNTQYF. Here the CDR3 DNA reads TGTGCCAGCAGTGAGCACCGGGGAAATACGCAGTATTTT.